This T cell receptor (beta chain) emerged from a study of human T cells and chemical hapten exposure. Whole-study context: Patients were given diphenylcyclopropenone on the scalp weekly across the roughly 24-week study.

This clonotype was seen a handful of times. The CDR3 has 16 amino acids. V was trimmed by 5 bases and J by 0 bases, leaving 15 bases between them. Per germline, CDR1 PRHDT and CDR2 FYEKMQ (reference sequence). Documented time point: pre-sensitization, week 0. The treatment: therapeutic diphenylcyclopropenone sensitization with weekly scalp DPC. In the library, unique molecular identifiers were attached to individual cDNA molecules. Each CDR3 protein is one row after TCRdb ran MiXCR on the RACE reads. The data contain about 380,000 distinct CDR3 sequences, 4.5% to 6% of them singletons. This chain connects TRBV13 to TRBJ2-3; the D call may be TRBD1 or TRBD2 (5 bases each). The sequence derives from a woman between 50 and 59 years old with alopecia areata. Some clones in this sample may be carry-over from other donors' samples. The material was whole blood, obtained in connection with sensitization to the hapten diphenylcyclopropenone (DPC). CDR3 region: CASSNGASSSTDTQYF. The CDR3 DNA reads TGTGCCAGCAGCAACGGGGCTAGCTCAAGCACAGATACGCAGTATTTT.